This T cell receptor (beta chain) was documented in a study of metastatic and nonmetastatic thyroid tumors. This clone was observed at least ten times. The CDR3 extends over 12 amino acids. Trimming cost V 4 bases and J 7 bases, with 8 bases left between them. Germline CDR1 SEHNR, CDR2 FQNEAQ (reference sequence). In the original processing: The study took CDR3 differences across clinicopathological groups and made a distant-metastasis classifier for papillary thyroid cancer from them. With MiXCR, TCRdb reprocessed the PCR reads. The V and J calls were determined by TCRdb, not by the authors. The profile shows about 21,000 clones, approximately 30% of them singletons. None of the patients had undergone any treatment ahead of thyroid surgery.

Sample: blood. This TCR came from a female donor with papillary thyroid cancer or a benign thyroid nodule (not recorded which). Some clones in this sample may be carry-over from other donors' samples. The gene calls are TRBV7-9 and TRBJ1-5; D is undetermined. The CDR3 loop reads CASSSTTQPQHF. DNA for the CDR3: TGTGCCAGCAGCTCCACCACCCAGCCCCAGCATTTT. Looking up the rest from reference TRBV7-9 and TRBJ1-5 gives the full variable domain: DTGVSQNPRHKITKRGQNVTFRCDPISEHNRLYWYRQTLGQGPEFLTYFQNEAQLEKSRLLSDRFSAERPKGSFSTLEIQRTEQGDSAMYLCASSSTTQPQHFGDGTRLSIL.